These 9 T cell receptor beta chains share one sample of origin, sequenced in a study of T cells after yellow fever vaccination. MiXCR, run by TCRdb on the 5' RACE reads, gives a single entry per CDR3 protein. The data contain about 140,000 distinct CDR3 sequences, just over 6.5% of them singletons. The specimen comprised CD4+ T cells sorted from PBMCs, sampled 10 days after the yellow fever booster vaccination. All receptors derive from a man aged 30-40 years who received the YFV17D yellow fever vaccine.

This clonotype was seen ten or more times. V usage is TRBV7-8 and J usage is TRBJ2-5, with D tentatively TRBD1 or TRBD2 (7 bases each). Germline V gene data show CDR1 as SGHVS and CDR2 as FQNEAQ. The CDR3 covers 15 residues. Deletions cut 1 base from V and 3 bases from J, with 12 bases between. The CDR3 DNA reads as TGTGCCAGCAGCTTAGGGCCAGGGGGGGAAGAGACCCAGTACTTC. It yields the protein CASSLGPGGEETQYF.

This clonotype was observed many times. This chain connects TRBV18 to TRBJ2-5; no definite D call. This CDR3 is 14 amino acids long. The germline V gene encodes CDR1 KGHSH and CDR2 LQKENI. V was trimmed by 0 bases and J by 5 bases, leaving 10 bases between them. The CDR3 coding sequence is TGTGCCAGCTCACCACCGGCAGTTCGGGAGACCCAGTACTTC. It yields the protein CASSPPAVRETQYF.

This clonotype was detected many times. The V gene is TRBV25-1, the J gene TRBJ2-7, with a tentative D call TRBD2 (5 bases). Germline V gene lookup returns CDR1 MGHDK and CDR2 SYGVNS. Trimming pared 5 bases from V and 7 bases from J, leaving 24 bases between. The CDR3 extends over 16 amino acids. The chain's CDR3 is CASSPSFARPSGEQYF. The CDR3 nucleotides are TGTGCCAGCAGTCCCTCGTTCGCGAGACCTTCGGGGGAGCAGTACTTC.

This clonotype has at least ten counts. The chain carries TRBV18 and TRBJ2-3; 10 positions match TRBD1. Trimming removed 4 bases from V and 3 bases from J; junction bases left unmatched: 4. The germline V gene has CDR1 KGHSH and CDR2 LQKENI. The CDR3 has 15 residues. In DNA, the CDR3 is TGTGCCAGCTCACTCCGGGACAGGGGTACAGATACGCAGTATTTT. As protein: CASSLRDRGTDTQYF.

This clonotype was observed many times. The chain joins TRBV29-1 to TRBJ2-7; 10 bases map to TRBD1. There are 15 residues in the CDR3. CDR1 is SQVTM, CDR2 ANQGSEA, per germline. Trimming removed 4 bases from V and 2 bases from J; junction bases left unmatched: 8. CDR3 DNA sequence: TGCAGCGTTGTTCGGGACAGGGGTCGAACCTACGAGCAGTACTTC. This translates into CSVVRDRGRTYEQYF.

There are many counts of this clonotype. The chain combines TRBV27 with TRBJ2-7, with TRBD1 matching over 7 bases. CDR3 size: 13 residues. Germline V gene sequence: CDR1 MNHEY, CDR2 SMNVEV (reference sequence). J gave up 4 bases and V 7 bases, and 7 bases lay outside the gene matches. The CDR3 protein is CASISDRDYEQYF. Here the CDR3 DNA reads TGTGCCAGCATCTCAGACAGGGATTACGAGCAGTACTTC.

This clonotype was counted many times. This chain's CDR3 is CASSLEAQGGETQYF. In DNA, the CDR3 is TGTGCCAGCAGCTTAGAGGCACAGGGGGGGGAGACCCAGTACTTC. The chain links TRBV7-6 to TRBJ2-5, with D possibly TRBD1 on 8 matching bases. The V and J ends lost 1 base and 5 bases respectively, with 14 bases between them. The CDR3 covers 15 residues. CDR1 is SGHVS, CDR2 FNYEAQ, per germline.

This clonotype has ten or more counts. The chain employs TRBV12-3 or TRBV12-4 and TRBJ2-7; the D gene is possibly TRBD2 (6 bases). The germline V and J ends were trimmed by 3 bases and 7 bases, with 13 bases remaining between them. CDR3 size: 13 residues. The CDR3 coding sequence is TGTGCCAGCAGTTTTGCAGAGGCGGGAGAGCAGTACTTC. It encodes CASSFAEAGEQYF.

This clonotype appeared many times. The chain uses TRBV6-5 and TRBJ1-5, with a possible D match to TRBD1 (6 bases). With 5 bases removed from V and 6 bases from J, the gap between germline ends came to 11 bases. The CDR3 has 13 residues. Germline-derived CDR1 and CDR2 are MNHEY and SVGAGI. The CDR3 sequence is CASSHRESQPQHF. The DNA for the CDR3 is TGTGCCAGCAGTCACAGGGAAAGTCAGCCCCAGCATTTT.